This T cell receptor beta chain was recorded in a study of blood T cell repertoires in COVID-19. Whole-study context: The United States, Italy and Spain provided the acute and convalescent COVID-19 samples. In each case, the material was cDNA or gDNA derived from T cells, B-cell-depleted T cells, or PBMCs.

There are 14 residues in the CDR3. V dropped 5 bases and J dropped 2 bases, with 12 bases sitting between them. CDR1 and CDR2 from the germline V gene are SGHTA and FQGNSA. Data came from immunoSEQ multiplex PCR; TCRdb stores just in-frame clones and leaves some out. The data show approximately 100,000 clones, approximately 80% seen once. V is TRBV7-2 and J is TRBJ1-2; tentatively, D is TRBD1 (6 bases). Sample: peripheral blood. The receptor's source is a woman at least 80 years old with active or convalescent COVID-19. DNA for the CDR3: TGTGCCAGCAGCATTAGCCAGGGGAACTATGGCTACACCTTC. Translating gives CASSISQGNYGYTF.